This is a list of T cell receptor beta chains from one sample in a study of human T cells and chemical hapten exposure. TCRdb redid the calling of the RACE reads with MiXCR, one entry per CDR3 protein. The sample records tens of thousands of distinct CDR3 sequences, about 8.6% being singletons. The sequenced material came from whole blood. The receptor source for this set is a male donor in good health. Some clones in this sample may be carry-over from other donors' samples. The CDR3 runs from the conserved cysteine through the conserved F or W. Fields, in order: J gene, clone size, CDR3 length, D gene, V gene, CDR3 DNA, CDR3 protein. A D gene is named only where the DNA matches it firmly. The size field is filled for only some rows; it gives once, few, many or a size class.

>TRBJ1-3|NA|17|TRBD1|TRBV4-2
TGTGCCAGCAGCCAGCCCCTTGGGACAGGCTCTGGAAACACCATATATTTT
CASSQPLGTGSGNTIYF
>TRBJ2-3|NA|12|TRBD2|TRBV29-1
TGCAGCGTCAGCGGGAGGGTGGATACGCAGTATTTT
CSVSGRVDTQYF
>TRBJ1-1|few|12|NA|TRBV10-3
TGTGCCATCAGCAGGGTGAACACTGAAGCTTTCTTT
CAISRVNTEAFF
>TRBJ1-1|few|16|NA|TRBV6-1
TGTGCCAGCATCACAGGGTGGTATGCCGAGAACACTGAAGCTTTCTTT
CASITGWYAENTEAFF
>TRBJ2-1|few|18|NA|TRBV11-2
TGTGCCAGCAGCTTAGAGGGTAGCGGAGCAACCTCCTACAATGAGCAGTTCTTC
CASSLEGSGATSYNEQFF
>TRBJ1-5|NA|16|TRBD1|TRBV13
TGTGCCAGCAGCTTTAACGGACAGGGGGCTAATCAGCCCCAGCATTTT
CASSFNGQGANQPQHF
>TRBJ1-5|few|14|TRBD1|TRBV13
TGTGCCAGCAGCGCGGGACAGAACAATCAGCCCCAGCATTTT
CASSAGQNNQPQHF
>TRBJ1-1|many|15|TRBD1|TRBV13
TGTGCCAGCAGCTCACGGACAGGGTTGGGCACTGAAGCTTTCTTT
CASSSRTGLGTEAFF
>TRBJ2-7|few|15|NA|TRBV5-1
TGCGCCAGCAGCTTGGCGGGGGCCGGGATCTACGAGCAGTACTTC
CASSLAGAGIYEQYF
>TRBJ1-4|few|17|NA|TRBV27
TGTGCCAGCAGTTTATCGTCCCCGAGGGCGACTAATGAAAAACTGTTTTTT
CASSLSSPRATNEKLFF
>TRBJ2-4|many|16|NA|TRBV27
TGTGCCAGCAGTTTTACGCCACCAGGGGTCAAAAACATTCAGTACTTC
CASSFTPPGVKNIQYF
>TRBJ1-1|many|14|NA|TRBV14
TGTGCCAGCAGCAACATTTACCCGAACACTGAAGCTTTCTTT
CASSNIYPNTEAFF
>TRBJ2-6|few|16|NA|TRBV5-1
TGCGCCAGCAGTAGTACAGGGTTCTCTGGGGCCAACGTCCTGACTTTC
CASSSTGFSGANVLTF
>TRBJ2-7|NA|13|TRBD1|TRBV6-2/TRBV6-3
TGTGCCAGCAGCGAGACAGGGCCGTGGGAGCAGTACTTC
CASSETGPWEQYF
>TRBJ1-2|NA|14|NA|TRBV6-5
TGTGCCAGCAGTTACTCGCCCGCTAACTATGGCTACACCTTC
CASSYSPANYGYTF
>TRBJ1-4|few|15|TRBD1|TRBV5-1
TGCGCCAGCAGCTCGAAGGGGGCTGCTAATGAAAAACTGTTTTTT
CASSSKGAANEKLFF
>TRBJ2-7|few|11|NA|TRBV20-1
TGCAGTGCCCGCCTAGACTACGAGCAGTACTTC
CSARLDYEQYF
>TRBJ2-5|many|14|NA|TRBV25-1
TGTGCCAGCAGTGCCCGGGACCACCAAGAGACCCAGTACTTC
CASSARDHQETQYF
>TRBJ2-5|many|13|NA|TRBV12-3/TRBV12-4
TGTGCCAGCAGCCGGGCCACTGAAGAGACCCAGTACTTC
CASSRATEETQYF
>TRBJ2-6|many|19|NA|TRBV7-9
TGTGCCAGCAGCGGAGAAGGTGGGGGCCCCCCCCCTGGGGCCAACGTCCTGACTTTC
CASSGEGGGPPPGANVLTF
>TRBJ2-1|many|13|NA|TRBV6-2/TRBV6-3
TGTGCCAGCAGTTACCAGCTAGTAAATGAGCAGTTCTTC
CASSYQLVNEQFF
>TRBJ2-3|NA|14|NA|TRBV30
TGTGCCTGGAGGGGCAGCGGGAGCACAGATACGCAGTATTTT
CAWRGSGSTDTQYF
>TRBJ2-2|few|18|TRBD1|TRBV24-1
TGTGCCACCAGTGCCCAGACAGGGGAACGTAGTTTTACCGGGGAGCTGTTTTTT
CATSAQTGERSFTGELFF
>TRBJ1-5|few|15|TRBD1|TRBV27
TGTGCCAGCAGTGCACAGGGGGTATACAATCAGCCCCAGCATTTT
CASSAQGVYNQPQHF
>TRBJ1-5|few|12|NA|TRBV20-1
TGCAGTGCTAGCAGGGGCAATCAGCCCCAGCATTTT
CSASRGNQPQHF
>TRBJ1-1|NA|15|NA|TRBV5-1
TGCGCCAGCAGCTTGGTTGTAGGGGTGGACACTGAAGCTTTCTTT
CASSLVVGVDTEAFF
>TRBJ2-4|NA|16|NA|TRBV14
TGTGCCAGCAGCCAAGACTCAGGTGCAGCCAAAAACATTCAGTACTTC
CASSQDSGAAKNIQYF
>TRBJ2-7|NA|15|NA|TRBV12-3/TRBV12-4
TGTGCCAGCAAGCTGGGAGCAGCTCAGCGATACGAGCAGTACTTC
CASKLGAAQRYEQYF
>TRBJ2-3|many|15|NA|TRBV4-2
TGTGCCAGCAGCCGTGAGACTGGTAGCACAGATACGCAGTATTTT
CASSRETGSTDTQYF